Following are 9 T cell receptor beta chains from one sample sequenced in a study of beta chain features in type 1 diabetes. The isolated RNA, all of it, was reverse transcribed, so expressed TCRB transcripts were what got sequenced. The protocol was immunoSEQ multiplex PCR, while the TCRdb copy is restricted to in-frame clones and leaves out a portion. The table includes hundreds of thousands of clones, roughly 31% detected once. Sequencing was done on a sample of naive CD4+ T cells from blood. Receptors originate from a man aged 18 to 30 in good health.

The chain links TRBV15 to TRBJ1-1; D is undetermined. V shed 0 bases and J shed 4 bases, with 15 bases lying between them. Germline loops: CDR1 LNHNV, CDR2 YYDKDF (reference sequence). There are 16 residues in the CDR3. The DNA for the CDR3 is TGTGCCACCAGCAGAGATCCTTTCAGACAAATCACTGAAGCTTTCTTT. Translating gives CATSRDPFRQITEAFF.

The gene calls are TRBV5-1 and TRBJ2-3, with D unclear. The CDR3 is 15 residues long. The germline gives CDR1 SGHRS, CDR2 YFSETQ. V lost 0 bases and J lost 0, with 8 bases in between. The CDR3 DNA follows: TGCGCCAGCAGCTTGGAGGAAACAAGCACAGATACGCAGTATTTT. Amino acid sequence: CASSLEETSTDTQYF.

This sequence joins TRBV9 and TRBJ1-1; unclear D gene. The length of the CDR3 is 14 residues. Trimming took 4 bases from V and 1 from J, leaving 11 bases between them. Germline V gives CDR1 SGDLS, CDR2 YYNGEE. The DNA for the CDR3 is TGTGCCAGCAGCCCCAGGAGGTGGAACACTGAAGCTTTCTTT. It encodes CASSPRRWNTEAFF.

The CDR3 here is CASSQTGGEGTDTQYF. In DNA, the CDR3 is TGTGCCAGCAGCCAGACAGGGGGCGAGGGGACAGATACGCAGTATTTT. J is TRBJ2-3 and V is TRBV5-4; 10 nucleotides line up with TRBD1. This CDR3 is 16 amino acids long. Unmatched junction bases numbered 8, after V lost 4 bases and J lost 3 bases. The germline V gene encodes CDR1 SGHNT and CDR2 YYREEE (reference sequence). The full variable domain, completed using reference TRBV5-4 and TRBJ2-3, is ETGVTQSPTHLIKTRGQQVTLRCSSQSGHNTVSWYQQALGQGPQFIFQYYREEENGRGNFPPRFSGLQFPNYSSELNVNALELDDSALYLCASSQTGGEGTDTQYFGPGTRLTVL.

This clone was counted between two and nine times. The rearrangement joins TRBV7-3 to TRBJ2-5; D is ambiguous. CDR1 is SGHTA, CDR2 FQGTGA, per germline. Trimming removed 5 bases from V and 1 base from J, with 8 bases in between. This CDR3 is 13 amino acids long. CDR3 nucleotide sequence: TGTGCCAGCAGCGTGAAGGGCCAAGAGACCCAGTACTTC. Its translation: CASSVKGQETQYF.

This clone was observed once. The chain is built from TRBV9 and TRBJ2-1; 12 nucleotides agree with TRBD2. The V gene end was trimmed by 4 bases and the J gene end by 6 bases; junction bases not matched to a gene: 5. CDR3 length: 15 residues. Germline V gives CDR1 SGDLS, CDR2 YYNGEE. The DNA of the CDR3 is TGTGCCAGCAGCCTGACTAGCGGGAGCTTCAATGAGCAGTTCTTC. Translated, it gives CASSLTSGSFNEQFF.

In DNA form, the CDR3 reads TGTGCCTGGAGGAGACTCGGGGAGCTGTTTTTT. Amino acid sequence: CAWRRLGELFF. V usage is TRBV30 and J usage is TRBJ2-2, with unresolved D. Germline values: CDR1 GTSNPN, CDR2 SVGIG (reference sequence). V gave up 3 bases and J gave up 7 bases, with 6 bases separating them. The CDR3 is made up of 11 amino acids.

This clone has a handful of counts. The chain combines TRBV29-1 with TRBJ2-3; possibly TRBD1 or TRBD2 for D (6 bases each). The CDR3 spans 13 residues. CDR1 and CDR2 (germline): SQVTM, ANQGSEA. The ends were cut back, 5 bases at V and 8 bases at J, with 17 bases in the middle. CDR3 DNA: TGCAGCGTTAGGCAGGGGCCGCGGGGTACGCAGTATTTT. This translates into CSVRQGPRGTQYF.

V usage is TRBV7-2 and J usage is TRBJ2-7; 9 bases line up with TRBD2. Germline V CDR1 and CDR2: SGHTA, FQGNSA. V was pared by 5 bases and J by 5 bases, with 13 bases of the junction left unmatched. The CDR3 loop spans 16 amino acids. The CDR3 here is CASSPGEGSGRNEQYF. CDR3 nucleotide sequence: TGTGCCAGCAGCCCCGGTGAGGGTAGCGGGAGAAACGAGCAGTACTTC.